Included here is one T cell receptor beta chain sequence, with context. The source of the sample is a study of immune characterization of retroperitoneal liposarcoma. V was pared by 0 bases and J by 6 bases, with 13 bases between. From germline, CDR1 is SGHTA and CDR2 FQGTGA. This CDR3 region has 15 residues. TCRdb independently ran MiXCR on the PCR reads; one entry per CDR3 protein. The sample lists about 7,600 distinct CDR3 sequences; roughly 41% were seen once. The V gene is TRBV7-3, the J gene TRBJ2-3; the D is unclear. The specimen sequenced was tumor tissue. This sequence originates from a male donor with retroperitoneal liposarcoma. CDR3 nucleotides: TGTGCCAGCAGCTTAACGGTAGCCATCTCGGATACGCAGTATTTT. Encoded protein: CASSLTVAISDTQYF. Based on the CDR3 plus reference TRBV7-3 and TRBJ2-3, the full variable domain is GAGVSQTPSNKVTEKGKYVELRCDPISGHTALYWYRQSLGQGPEFLIYFQGTGAADDSGLPNDRFFAVRPEGSVSTLKIQRTERGDSAVYLCASSLTVAISDTQYFGPGTRLTVL.